This TCR beta chain came from a study of human T cells and chemical hapten exposure. Across the whole study: Diphenylcyclopropenone doses were given weekly to the scalps of patients across the approximately 22-week study. TCR yields per sample varied mostly from small pooled library volume differences.

Time point indicated: patch test 1, 2 weeks after DPC sensitization. Treatment meaning: therapeutic diphenylcyclopropenone sensitization with weekly scalp DPC. In this sample, this clonotype turned up many times. Its antigen is not identified. TCRdb reprocessed the RACE reads via MiXCR and lists one record per CDR3 protein. Found here are 150,000 to 200,000 distinct CDR3 sequences, about 15% of them singletons; the top ten hold 1.7%. Overall study results and limits: Sensitizing to DPC left TCRs with a frequency above 1 in 1000 unaltered.

The input for sequencing was whole blood, taken in connection with sensitization to the hapten diphenylcyclopropenone (DPC). This TCR was recovered from a woman aged 25 to 39 with alopecia areata. Some clones in this sample may be carry-over from other donors' samples.

The CDR3 DNA reads as TGTGCCAGCAGTTACTCGACGGGGGCTACTCAGCCCCAGCATTTT. Encoded protein: CASSYSTGATQPQHF. This chain connects TRBV6-2 or TRBV6-3 to TRBJ1-5; D possibly corresponds to TRBD1 (6 bases). Trimming removed 0 bases at V and 6 bases at J, with 12 bases between. CDR3 length: 15 amino acids. Germline V gives CDR1 MNHEY, CDR2 SVGEGT.